What follows are 3 T cell receptor beta chains derived from one specimen sequenced in a study (dated by TCRdb to 2013 to 2016). Library preparation employed 5' RACE. Instrument used: Illumina MiSeq. TCRdb itself trimmed the public reads at Q25 with fastp, ran MiXCR and retained productive beta chains. When rows share a CDR3 protein, they turn into one entry using the most common DNA and genes. Present in this sample are roughly 64,000 distinct CDR3 sequences, approximately 22% of which were seen just once. The leading ten clones occupy more than 2.5% of the sample. The specimen sequenced was memory CD4+ T cells sorted from a lymph node. The meaning of the sample's cell subset or site label: memory CD4+ T cells, CD4+CD45RO+CD25-. The receptor set was obtained from a female donor with breast cancer.

This chain uses TRBV5-1 with TRBJ2-1; D is ambiguous. The CDR3 spans 14 residues. Germline CDR1 reads SGHRS; CDR2 reads YFSETQ. Trimming pared 3 bases from V and 1 base from J, leaving 8 bases between. CDR3 amino acids: CASSSQTSYNEQFF. The DNA for the CDR3 is TGCGCCAGCAGCTCCCAAACTTCCTACAATGAGCAGTTCTTC.

This sequence joins TRBV6-5 and TRBJ2-7, with 10 bases lining up with TRBD1. Germline CDR1 reads MNHEY; CDR2 reads SVGAGI. This CDR3 comprises 14 residues. The junction had 3 bases not matched to a gene; V was cut back by 5 bases and J by 2 bases. The CDR3 loop reads CASSQDRGTYEQYF. In nucleotides, the CDR3 is TGTGCCAGCAGTCAGGACAGGGGGACCTACGAGCAGTACTTC.

A word on this clonotype: A junction boundary mismatches the germline segment, possibly from a read error. The V call is TRBV7-9, the J call TRBJ2-3; D is unclear. The CDR3 runs 12 residues. CDR1 is SEHNR and CDR2 is FQNEAQ in the germline V gene (reference sequence). This CDR3 is CSSSFSTDTQYF. The CDR3 coding sequence is TGTTCCAGCAGCTTTAGCACAGATACGCAGTATTTT.